One and the same sample provided the 7 T cell receptor beta chains below, sequenced in a study of T-cell memory formation after mild COVID-19. In TCRdb, the 5' RACE reads were re-called with MiXCR into one record per CDR3 protein. The table includes hundreds of thousands of distinct CDR3 sequences, 20% to 25% detected once. Input material: PBMCs or a T cell subset sorted from them (not recorded which). The receptors were sampled from an adult woman who had mild COVID-19 (a few samples of this study predate the infection). Cell type and time point are not known.

This clonotype has just a few counts. The V call is TRBV12-3 or TRBV12-4, the J call TRBJ2-2; D uncertain. Trimming removed 7 bases at V and 6 bases at J, with 9 bases between. The CDR3 consists of 12 residues. In DNA form, the CDR3 reads TGTGCCAGCACCGTGGGCCCCGGGGAGCTGTTTTTT. Amino acids: CASTVGPGELFF.

The chain couples TRBV20-1 to TRBJ2-3; D possibly matches TRBD1 or TRBD2 (6 bases each). Trimming removed 4 bases at V and 2 bases at J, with 16 bases between. There are 15 residues in the CDR3. From germline, CDR1 is DFQATT and CDR2 SNEGSKA (reference sequence). This CDR3 reads CSAIGGRTNTDTQYF. CDR3 DNA sequence: TGCAGTGCTATAGGGGGGCGTACGAACACAGATACGCAGTATTTT.

The chain carries TRBV6-1 and TRBJ2-5, with 8 positions matching TRBD1. With 6 bases clipped from V and 3 bases from J, the junction kept 12 bases outside the gene matches. The germline CDR1 and CDR2 sequences are MNHNS and SASEGT. The CDR3 spans 16 residues. The DNA for the CDR3 is TGTGCCAGCAGCAAGTACCAACAGGGGGTAGAAGAGACCCAGTACTTC. Translated: CASSKYQQGVEETQYF.

The chain employs TRBV12-3 or TRBV12-4 and TRBJ1-5; no clear D. Trimming removed 3 bases from V and 5 bases from J, with 8 bases in between. The CDR3 has 13 amino acids. CDR3 nucleotides: TGTGCCAGCAGTTTCGCAGGCTATCAGCCCCAGCATTTT. Translating it yields CASSFAGYQPQHF.

The chain couples TRBV24-1 to TRBJ1-1; no reliable D call. V lost 3 bases and J lost 3, with 13 bases in between. The CDR3 contains 15 residues. The germline V gene encodes CDR1 KGHDR and CDR2 SFDVKD. This CDR3 is CATSDPSRGDTEAFF. The CDR3, as DNA: TGTGCCACCAGTGATCCTAGCCGAGGTGACACTGAAGCTTTCTTT.

CDR3 DNA sequence: TGTGCCAGCAGTTACTTGTCGGGAGGGCCAAGTGAGCAGTTCTTC. It yields the protein CASSYLSGGPSEQFF. V usage is TRBV6-6 and J usage is TRBJ2-1, with TRBD2 identical over 8 bases. Trimming removed 1 base from V and 9 bases from J; junction bases left unmatched: 8. The CDR3 is 15 amino acids. Germline V gene sequence: CDR1 MNHNY, CDR2 SVGAGI (reference sequence).

This clonotype was found a few times. V gene TRBV3-1 combines with J gene TRBJ2-7; unclear D gene. Trimming stripped 7 bases from V and 3 bases from J, with 7 bases between. The CDR3 covers 11 residues. Germline CDR1 and CDR2: LGHDT and YNNKEL (reference sequence). CDR3 loop: CASTDGYEQYF. CDR3 sequence (DNA): TGTGCCAGCACCGACGGCTACGAGCAGTACTTC.